This T cell receptor (beta chain) was recovered during a study of post-analysis software for immune sequencing data. Study-wide points: Normalized Chao1 diversity in multiple sclerosis patients fell significantly below that of controls. A few TRBV segments occurring more often in patients than controls included TRBV5-6, TRBV5-1 and TRBV20-1.

Researchers reported that TCR beta cDNA libraries carried unique molecular identifiers. TCRdb fed the PCR reads into MiXCR, producing one record per CDR3 protein. Here the sample spans hundreds of thousands of distinct CDR3 sequences, less than 35% being singletons. On this clonotype: Its specificity is not known.

Germline assignment: CDR1 SGHTA and CDR2 FQGNSA. The V end was cut by 4 bases, the J end by 15 bases, with 16 bases between. The CDR3 loop spans 12 amino acids. The sequencing sample was made of blood. The clonotype comes from a girl aged 10 to 17 with multiple sclerosis. The chain uses TRBV7-2 and TRBJ2-1, with TRBD2 as a possible D gene (5 bases). The CDR3 region has the DNA TGTGCCAGCAGCTCGGCCGGCACTAGATCGTTCTTC. Its protein is CASSSAGTRSFF.